This T cell receptor (beta chain) originates from a study of blood T cells in healthy people across ages. It was with a sample-barcoded 5' primer and a J-beta primer mix that a second PCR of about 6 to 12 cycles was run. From the 5' RACE reads, TCRdb called clonotypes with MiXCR, one entry per CDR3 protein. The sample shows some 760,000 distinct CDR3 sequences, 20% to 25% of them seen only once. Germline CDR1 reads SEHNR; CDR2 reads FQNEAQ (reference sequence). The germline V and J ends were trimmed by 5 bases and 9 bases, with 12 bases remaining between them. The CDR3 length is 12 residues. In its sample, this clonotype was seen many times. Its antigen is not known. Study-wide results and caveats: Naive T cell percentage showed a strong correlation with TCR beta diversity. Unknown donor CMV status possibly confounded expanded clonotype changes.

With each sample, at least 5 micrograms of total RNA were extracted. Another study also made use of these data, one on T cells of mothers and their children. That work states: Each child gave a few million TCR beta CDR3 reads (each mother, over 8.5 million).

Sequenced input: blood. This TCR was sampled from a boy younger than 18 in good health. This chain uses TRBV7-9 with TRBJ2-3; D remains unclear. The CDR3 DNA reads TGTGCCAGCAGCCCCGGAATTGGCACGCAGTATTTT. Its protein is CASSPGIGTQYF. The variable domain in full, completed from reference TRBV7-9 and TRBJ2-3, reads DTGVSQNPRHKITKRGQNVTFRCDPISEHNRLYWYRQTLGQGPEFLTYFQNEAQLEKSRLLSDRFSAERPKGSFSTLEIQRTEQGDSAMYLCASSPGIGTQYFGPGTRLTVL.